The TCR beta chain described here comes from a study of shared clonotypes between healthy human individuals. Study-wide results and limits: Generation probability values for non-shared clonotypes were lower than those for clonotypes shared by all four donors. Larger estimated richness was generally seen in naive subsets than in memory subsets.

Sequencing was performed with immunoSEQ multiplex PCR; in TCRdb, only in-frame clones are kept and a portion is missing. The sample includes 2 million or so clones, 85% to 95% seen only once; the top ten take roughly 0.13%. The CDR3 consists of 13 residues. CDR1 and CDR2 from the germline V gene are MNHNS and SASEGT. The V segment lost 6 bases and the J segment 8 bases; nucleotides outside the gene matches: 7. For this clone: The antigen remains unidentified.

This sequence joins TRBV6-1 and TRBJ1-2; 9 bases map to TRBD1. The sample comprised naive CD4+ T cells sorted from blood. The subset here: CD45RA+ positively selected. This clonotype originated in a man younger than 35 in good health. The DNA for the CDR3 is TGTGCCAGCAGGGGACAGGGCGAATTCGGCTACACCTTC. This sequence encodes CASRGQGEFGYTF.